The clone carrying this T cell receptor (beta chain) was seen many times. What it binds is unknown. CDR3 length equals 15 residues. From germline, CDR1 is SGHTA and CDR2 FQGNSA. Trimming removed 4 bases at V and 1 base at J, with 11 bases between. This specimen belongs to a study of T cells in Graves' hyperthyroidism and ophthalmopathy. The study's findings and limits: A 13 V-J model separated ophthalmopathy from stable hyperthyroidism. Blood shared most expanded thyroid clonotypes above 0.001.

Cells are PBMCs isolated from more than 8.5 ml of fresh blood. TCR beta CDR3 regions were amplified from RNA. During a first-round RT-PCR of the TCR CDR3, the HTBI primer set was used. TCRdb ran MiXCR on the multiplex PCR reads and lists one entry per CDR3 protein. The sample lists about 290,000 distinct CDR3 sequences; roughly 19% were seen once. The TCR originated in a man over 45 with Graves' ophthalmopathy. Sequencing was done on a sample of blood. The chain recombines TRBV7-2 with TRBJ2-1; D may be TRBD2 (5 bases). The CDR3 here is CASSSWTVSYNEQFF. The DNA of the CDR3 is TGTGCCAGCAGCTCTTGGACTGTGTCCTACAATGAGCAGTTCTTC.